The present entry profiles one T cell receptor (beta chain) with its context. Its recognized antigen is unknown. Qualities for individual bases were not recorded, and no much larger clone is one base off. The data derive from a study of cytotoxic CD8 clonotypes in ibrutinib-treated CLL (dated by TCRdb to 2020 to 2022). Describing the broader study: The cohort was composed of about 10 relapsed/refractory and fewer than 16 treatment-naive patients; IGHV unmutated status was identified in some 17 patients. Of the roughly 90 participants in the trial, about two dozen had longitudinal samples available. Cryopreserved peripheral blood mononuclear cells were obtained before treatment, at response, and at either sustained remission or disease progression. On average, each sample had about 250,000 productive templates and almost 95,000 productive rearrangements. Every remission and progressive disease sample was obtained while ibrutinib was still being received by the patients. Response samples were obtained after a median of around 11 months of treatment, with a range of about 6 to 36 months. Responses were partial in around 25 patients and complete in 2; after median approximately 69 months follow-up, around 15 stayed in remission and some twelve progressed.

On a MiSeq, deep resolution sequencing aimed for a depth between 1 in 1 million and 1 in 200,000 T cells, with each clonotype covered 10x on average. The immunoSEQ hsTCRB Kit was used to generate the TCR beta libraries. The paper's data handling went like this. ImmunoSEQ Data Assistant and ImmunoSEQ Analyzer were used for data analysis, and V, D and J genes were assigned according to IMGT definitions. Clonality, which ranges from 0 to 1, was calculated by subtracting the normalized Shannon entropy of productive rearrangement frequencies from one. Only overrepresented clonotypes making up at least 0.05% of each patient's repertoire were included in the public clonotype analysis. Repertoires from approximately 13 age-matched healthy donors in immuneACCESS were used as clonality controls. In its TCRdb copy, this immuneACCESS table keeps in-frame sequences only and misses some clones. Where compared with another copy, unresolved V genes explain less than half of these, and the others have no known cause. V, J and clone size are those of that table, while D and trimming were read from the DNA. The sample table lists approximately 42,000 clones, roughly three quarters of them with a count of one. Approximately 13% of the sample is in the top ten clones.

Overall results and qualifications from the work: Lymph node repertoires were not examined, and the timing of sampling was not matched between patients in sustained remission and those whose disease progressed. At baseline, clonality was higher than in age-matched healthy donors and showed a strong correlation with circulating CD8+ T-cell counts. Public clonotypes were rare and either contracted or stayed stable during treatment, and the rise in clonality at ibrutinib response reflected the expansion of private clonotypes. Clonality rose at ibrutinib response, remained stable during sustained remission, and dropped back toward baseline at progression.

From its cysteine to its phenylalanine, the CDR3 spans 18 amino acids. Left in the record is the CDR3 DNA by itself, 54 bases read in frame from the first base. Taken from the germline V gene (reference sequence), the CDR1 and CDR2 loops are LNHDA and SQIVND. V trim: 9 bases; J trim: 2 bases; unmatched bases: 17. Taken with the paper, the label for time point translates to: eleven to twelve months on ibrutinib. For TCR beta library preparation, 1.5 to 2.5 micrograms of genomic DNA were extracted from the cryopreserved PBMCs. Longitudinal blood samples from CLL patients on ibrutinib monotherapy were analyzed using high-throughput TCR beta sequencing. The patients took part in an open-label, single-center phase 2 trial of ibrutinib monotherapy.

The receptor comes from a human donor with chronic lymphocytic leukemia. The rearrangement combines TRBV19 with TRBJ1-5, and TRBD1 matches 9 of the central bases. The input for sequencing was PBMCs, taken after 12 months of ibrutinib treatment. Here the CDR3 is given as CASRAGQGVLLGNQPQHF. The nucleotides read TGTGCCAGCCGTGCGGGACAGGGTGTACTACTTGGCAATCAGCCCCAGCATTTT. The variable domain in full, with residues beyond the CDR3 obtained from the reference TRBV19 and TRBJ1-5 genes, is DGGITQSPKYLFRKEGQNVTLSCEQNLNHDAMYWYRQDPGQGLRLIYYSQIVNDFQKGDIAEGYSVSREKKESFPLTVTSAQKNPTAFYLCASRAGQGVLLGNQPQHFGDGTRLSIL.